What follows are 3 T cell receptor beta chains derived from one specimen sequenced in a study of CD8+CD57+ T cells in acquired aplastic anemia. The study profiled TCR beta VDJ and CDR3 using genomic DNA as template. TCRdb analysed the reads with MiXCR anew, one entry per CDR3 protein. The data contain 150,000 to 200,000 distinct CDR3 sequences, 64% of them singletons. Sequencing was done on a sample of sorted CD4+, CD8+, or CD8+CD57+ T cells (not recorded which) from PBMCs. The receptors come from a human donor with severe aplastic anemia or a healthy control (not recorded which).

The V call is TRBV7-3, the J call TRBJ1-6; 8 bases fit TRBD1. This CDR3 is 15 amino acids long. The V gene's germline CDR1 is SGHTA and CDR2 FQGTGA. V was clipped by 3 bases and J by 6 bases; unmatched bases: 4. Here the CDR3 reads CASSLQGASNSPLHF. In DNA, the CDR3 is TGTGCCAGCAGCTTGCAGGGGGCCAGTAATTCACCCCTCCACTTT.

For this clonotype: At one boundary the junction diverges from the germline segment, which might be a read error. This chain joins TRBV10-3 and TRBJ1-5, with 8 bases lining up with TRBD1. Per germline, CDR1 ENHRY and CDR2 SYGVKD. The CDR3 spans 16 residues. In nucleotides, the CDR3 is TGTGCCACCAGTGAGTCACAGGGGGGAGCCAATCAGCCCCAGCATTTT. It yields the protein CATSESQGGANQPQHF.

The rearrangement links TRBV20-1 to TRBJ1-1, with D uncertain. Germline values: CDR1 DFQATT, CDR2 SNEGSKA (reference sequence). The CDR3 loop spans 13 amino acids. Trimming cost V 1 base and J 7 bases, with 13 bases left between them. The CDR3 is CSARGPDWYEAFF. In DNA, the CDR3 is TGCAGTGCTAGAGGTCCAGATTGGTATGAAGCTTTCTTT.